The following is a T cell receptor beta chain sequence with its context. No antigen is known for it. Clones were sequenced by immunoSEQ multiplex PCR, and TCRdb holds only the in-frame ones, with some missing. Of some 86,000 clones listed, more than 90% are singletons. Trimming removed 6 bases at V and 7 bases at J, with 24 bases between. Per germline, CDR1 MDHEN and CDR2 SYDVKM. CDR3 length equals 17 residues. This sample is drawn from a study of OX40 agonist ivuxolimab in advanced cancers. Points from the study as a whole: CD4+ and CD8+ blood T cells expanded clonally by week 6 at 0.1 to 3.0 mg/kg.

The receptor's source is an adult with an advanced solid tumor such as melanoma, head and neck, liver or kidney cancer. J is TRBJ1-4 and V is TRBV28, with unresolved D. The sequencing used CD4+ or CD8+ T cells sorted from blood, collected in a trial of the OX40 agonist ivuxolimab. The CDR3 sequence is CASSPNPLGLGVEKLFF. Here the CDR3 DNA reads TGTGCCAGCAGCCCGAATCCTCTGGGTCTCGGAGTTGAAAAACTGTTTTTT.